This T cell receptor (beta chain) was sequenced during a study of cytomegalovirus exposure and HLA in healthy donors. Overall study: Among the 300 to 400 donors who were genotyped, roughly 86% fell in the genetic ancestry cluster that is associated with self-reported Caucasian donors.

CDR1 and CDR2 from the germline V gene are SGDLS and YYNGEE. With 3 bases removed from V and 5 bases from J, the gap between germline ends came to 17 bases. There are 16 residues in the CDR3. The PCR was carried out with 60 Vbeta primers and 13 Jbeta primers. Profiling relied on immunoSEQ multiplex PCR, and the TCRdb table lists in-frame clones only, not all of them. Of roughly 150,000 clones listed, roughly four fifths were seen once; the top ten hold approximately 3%. The TCR sequence derives from a male donor in good health and CMV-seronegative. The chain links TRBV9 to TRBJ1-4, with D possibly matching TRBD1 (6 bases). The sequencing input was PBMCs. The CDR3 spells CASSAGRDIPNEKLFF. The CDR3 coding sequence is TGTGCCAGCAGCGCCGGGAGGGACATCCCAAATGAAAAACTGTTTTTT. The complete variable domain, with remaining parts taken from reference TRBV9 and TRBJ1-4, reads DSGVTQTPKHLITATGQRVTLRCSPRSGDLSVYWYQQSLDQGLQFLIQYYNGEERAKGNILERFSAQQFPDLHSELNLSSLELGDSALYFCASSAGRDIPNEKLFFGSGTQLSVL.